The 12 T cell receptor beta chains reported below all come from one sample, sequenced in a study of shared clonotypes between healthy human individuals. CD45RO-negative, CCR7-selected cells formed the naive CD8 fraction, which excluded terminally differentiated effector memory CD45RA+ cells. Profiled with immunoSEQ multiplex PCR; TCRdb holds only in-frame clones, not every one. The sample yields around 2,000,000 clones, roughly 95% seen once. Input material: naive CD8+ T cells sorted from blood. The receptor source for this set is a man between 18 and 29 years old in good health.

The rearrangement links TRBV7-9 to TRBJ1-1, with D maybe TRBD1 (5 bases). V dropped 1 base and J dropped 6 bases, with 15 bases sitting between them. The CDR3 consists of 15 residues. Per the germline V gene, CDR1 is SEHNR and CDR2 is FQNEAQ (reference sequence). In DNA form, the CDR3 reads TGTGCCAGCAGCTTAGAGAGGGGCGTAGTCTCTGAAGCTTTCTTT. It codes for CASSLERGVVSEAFF.

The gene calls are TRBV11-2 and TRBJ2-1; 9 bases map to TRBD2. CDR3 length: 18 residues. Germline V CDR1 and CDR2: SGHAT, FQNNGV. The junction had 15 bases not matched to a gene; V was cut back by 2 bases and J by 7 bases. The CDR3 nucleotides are TGTGCCAGCAGCTTATACGGCGGGGGGGCCACGCTTGTAAATGAGCAGTTCTTC. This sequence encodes CASSLYGGGATLVNEQFF.

The CDR3 reads CARSLGTSGPDEQFF. In DNA form, the CDR3 reads TGTGCCAGAAGCCTCGGGACTAGCGGCCCGGATGAGCAGTTCTTC. The chain uses TRBV5-3 and TRBJ2-1; 11 bases agree with TRBD2. TRBV5-3 is noted as an ORF with a role that remains uncertain. V was clipped by 4 bases and J by 8 bases; unmatched bases: 8. The CDR3 sequence is 15 residues long.

The CDR3 protein is CASSRGVLTIYYEQYF. Written as DNA, the CDR3 is TGTGCCAGCAGCCGAGGAGTTTTGACAATTTACTACGAGCAGTACTTC. This rearrangement joins TRBV5-6 to TRBJ2-7; the D is unclear. Germline CDR1 and CDR2: SGHDT and YYEEEE. This CDR3 region has 16 residues. Trimming took 4 bases from V and 3 from J, leaving 20 bases between them. The complete variable domain, with remaining parts taken from reference TRBV5-6 and TRBJ2-7, reads DAGVTQSPTHLIKTRGQQVTLRCSPKSGHDTVSWYQQALGQGPQFIFQYYEEEERQRGNFPDRFSGHQFPNYSSELNVNALLLGDSALYLCASSRGVLTIYYEQYFGPGTRLTVT.

CDR3 region: CASTDILTQPQHF. CDR3 sequence (DNA): TGTGCCAGCACCGATATACTGACTCAGCCCCAGCATTTT. The chain carries TRBV6-5 and TRBJ1-5; D is uncertain. The germline V gene encodes CDR1 MNHEY and CDR2 SVGAGI. The length of the CDR3 is 13 residues. Trimming cost V 7 bases and J 6 bases, with 13 bases left between them.

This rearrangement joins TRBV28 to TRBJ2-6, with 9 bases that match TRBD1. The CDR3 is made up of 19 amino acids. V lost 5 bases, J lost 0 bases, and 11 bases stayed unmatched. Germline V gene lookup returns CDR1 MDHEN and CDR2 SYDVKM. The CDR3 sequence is CASSQLGDRESSGANVLTF. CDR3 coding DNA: TGTGCCAGCAGTCAGCTAGGGGACAGGGAAAGCTCTGGGGCCAACGTCCTGACTTTC.

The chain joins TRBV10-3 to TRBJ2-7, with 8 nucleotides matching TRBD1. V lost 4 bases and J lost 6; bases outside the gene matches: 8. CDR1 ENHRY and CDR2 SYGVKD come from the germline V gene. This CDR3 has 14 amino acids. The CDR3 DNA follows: TGTGCCATCAGTGCGGAGGGACAGGTCTCCGAGCAGTACTTC. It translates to CAISAEGQVSEQYF.

CDR3 nucleotide sequence: TGTGCCAGCAGACTAGCGGGAGCGAACAATGAGCAGTTCTTC. This codes for CASRLAGANNEQFF. The chain combines TRBV27 with TRBJ2-1, with 11 bases fitting TRBD2. In germline, CDR1 is MNHEY, CDR2 SMNVEV (reference sequence). Trimming at V came to 6 bases and at J to 5 bases, leaving 3 bases not matched to a gene. This CDR3 is 14 amino acids long.

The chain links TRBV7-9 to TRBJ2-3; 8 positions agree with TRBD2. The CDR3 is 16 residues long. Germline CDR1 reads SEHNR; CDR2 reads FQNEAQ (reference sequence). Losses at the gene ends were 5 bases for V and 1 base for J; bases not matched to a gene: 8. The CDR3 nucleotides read TGTGCCAGCAGCCCTCGAGCGGGAGCTCGCACAGATACGCAGTATTTT. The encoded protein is CASSPRAGARTDTQYF.

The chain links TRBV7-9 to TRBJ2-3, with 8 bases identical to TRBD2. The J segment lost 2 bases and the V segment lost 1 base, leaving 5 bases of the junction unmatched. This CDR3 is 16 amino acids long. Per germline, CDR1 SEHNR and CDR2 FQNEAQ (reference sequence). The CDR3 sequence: CASSLEAGGLTDTQYF. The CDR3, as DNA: TGTGCCAGCAGCTTAGAGGCGGGAGGACTCACAGATACGCAGTATTTT.

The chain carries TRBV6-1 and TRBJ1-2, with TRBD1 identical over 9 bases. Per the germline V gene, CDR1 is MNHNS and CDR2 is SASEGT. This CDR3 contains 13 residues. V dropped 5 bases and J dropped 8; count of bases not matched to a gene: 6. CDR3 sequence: CASSKQGAGGYTF. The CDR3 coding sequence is TGTGCCAGCAGTAAACAGGGGGCCGGAGGCTACACCTTC.

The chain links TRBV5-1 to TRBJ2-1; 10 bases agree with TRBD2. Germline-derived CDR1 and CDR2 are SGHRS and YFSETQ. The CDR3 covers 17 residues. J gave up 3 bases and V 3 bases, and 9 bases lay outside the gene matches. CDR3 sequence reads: CASSSSLAGAIYNEQFF. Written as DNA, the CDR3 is TGCGCCAGCAGCTCAAGCCTAGCGGGGGCTATCTACAATGAGCAGTTCTTC.